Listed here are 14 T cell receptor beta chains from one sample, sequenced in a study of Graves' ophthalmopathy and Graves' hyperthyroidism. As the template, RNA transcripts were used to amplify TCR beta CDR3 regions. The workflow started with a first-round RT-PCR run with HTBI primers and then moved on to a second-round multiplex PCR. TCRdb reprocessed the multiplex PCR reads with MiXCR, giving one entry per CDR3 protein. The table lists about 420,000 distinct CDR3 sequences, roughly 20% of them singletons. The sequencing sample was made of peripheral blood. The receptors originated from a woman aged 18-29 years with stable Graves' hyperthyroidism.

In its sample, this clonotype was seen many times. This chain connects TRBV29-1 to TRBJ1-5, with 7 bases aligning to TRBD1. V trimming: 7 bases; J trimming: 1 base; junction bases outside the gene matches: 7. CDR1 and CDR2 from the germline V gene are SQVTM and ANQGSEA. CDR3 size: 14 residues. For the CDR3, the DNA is TGCAGCGCCGCGACAGGGATGAGCAATCAGCCCCAGCATTTT. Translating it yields CSAATGMSNQPQHF.

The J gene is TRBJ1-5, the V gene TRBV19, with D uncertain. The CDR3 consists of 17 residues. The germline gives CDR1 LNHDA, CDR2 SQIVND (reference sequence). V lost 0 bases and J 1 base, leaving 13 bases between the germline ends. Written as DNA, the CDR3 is TGTGCCAGTAGTATAGATAGTAAGGGCCTCAGCAATCAGCCCCAGCATTTT. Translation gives CASSIDSKGLSNQPQHF. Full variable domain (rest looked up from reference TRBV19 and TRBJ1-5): DGGITQSPKYLFRKEGQNVTLSCEQNLNHDAMYWYRQDPGQGLRLIYYSQIVNDFQKGDIAEGYSVSREKKESFPLTVTSAQKNPTAFYLCASSIDSKGLSNQPQHFGDGTRLSIL.

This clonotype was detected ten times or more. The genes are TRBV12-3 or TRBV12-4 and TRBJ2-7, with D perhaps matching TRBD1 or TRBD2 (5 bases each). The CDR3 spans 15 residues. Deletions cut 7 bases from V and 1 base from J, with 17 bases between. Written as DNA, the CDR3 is TGTGCCAGCACCATATACCGGGACGGATCCTACGAGCAGTACTTC. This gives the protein CASTIYRDGSYEQYF.

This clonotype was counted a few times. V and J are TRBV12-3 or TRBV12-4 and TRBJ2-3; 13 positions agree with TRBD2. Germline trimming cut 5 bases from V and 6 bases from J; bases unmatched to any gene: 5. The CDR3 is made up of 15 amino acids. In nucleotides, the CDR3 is TGTGCCAGCAGTCCACGGACTAGCGGGAGCGATACGCAGTATTTT. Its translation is CASSPRTSGSDTQYF.

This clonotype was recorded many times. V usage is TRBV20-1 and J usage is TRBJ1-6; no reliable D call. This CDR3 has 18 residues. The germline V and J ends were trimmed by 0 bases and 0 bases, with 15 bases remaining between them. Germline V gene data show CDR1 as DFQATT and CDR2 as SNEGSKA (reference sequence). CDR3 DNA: TGCAGTGCTAGAGATCGTGCTGTCCTGAGCTCCTATAATTCACCCCTCCACTTT. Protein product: CSARDRAVLSSYNSPLHF.

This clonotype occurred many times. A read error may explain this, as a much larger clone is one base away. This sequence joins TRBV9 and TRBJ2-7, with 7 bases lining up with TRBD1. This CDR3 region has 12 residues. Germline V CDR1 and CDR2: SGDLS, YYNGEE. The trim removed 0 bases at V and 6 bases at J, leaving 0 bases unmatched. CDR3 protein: CASSVDRGEQYF. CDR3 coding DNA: TGTGCCAGCAGCGTAGACAGGGGCGAGCAGTACTTC.

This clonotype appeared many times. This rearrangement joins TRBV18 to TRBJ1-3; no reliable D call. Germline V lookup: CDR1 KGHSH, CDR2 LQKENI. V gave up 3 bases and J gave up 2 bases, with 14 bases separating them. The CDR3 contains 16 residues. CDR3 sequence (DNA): TGTGCCAGCTCACCGACTAACGGCAGCCCTGGAAACACCATATATTTT. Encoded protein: CASSPTNGSPGNTIYF.

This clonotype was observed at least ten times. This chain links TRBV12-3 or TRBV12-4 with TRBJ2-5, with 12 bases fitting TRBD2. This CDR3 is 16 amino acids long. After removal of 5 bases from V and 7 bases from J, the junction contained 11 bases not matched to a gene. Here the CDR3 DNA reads TGTGCCAGCAGTCACCGGACTAGCGGGATGGGGCGGACCCAGTACTTC. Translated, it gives CASSHRTSGMGRTQYF.

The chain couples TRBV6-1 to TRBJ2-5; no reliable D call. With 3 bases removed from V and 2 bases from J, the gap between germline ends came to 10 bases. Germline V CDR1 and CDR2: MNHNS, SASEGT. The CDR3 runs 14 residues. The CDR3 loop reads CASSELITQETQYF. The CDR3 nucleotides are TGTGCCAGCAGTGAGTTAATCACTCAAGAGACCCAGTACTTC.

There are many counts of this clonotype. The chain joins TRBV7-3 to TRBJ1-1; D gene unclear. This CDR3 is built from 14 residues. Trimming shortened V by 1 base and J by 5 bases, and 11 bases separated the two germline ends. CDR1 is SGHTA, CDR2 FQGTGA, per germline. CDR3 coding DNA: TGTGCCAGCAGCTTAAATGCGGGTGATACTGAAGCTTTCTTT. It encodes CASSLNAGDTEAFF.

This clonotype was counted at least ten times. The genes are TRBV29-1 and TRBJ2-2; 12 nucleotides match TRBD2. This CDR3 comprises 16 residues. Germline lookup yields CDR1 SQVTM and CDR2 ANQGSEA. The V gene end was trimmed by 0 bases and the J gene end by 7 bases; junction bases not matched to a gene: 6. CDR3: CSVEEASGREVGELFF. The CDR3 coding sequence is TGCAGCGTTGAAGAGGCTAGCGGGAGGGAAGTCGGGGAGCTGTTTTTT.

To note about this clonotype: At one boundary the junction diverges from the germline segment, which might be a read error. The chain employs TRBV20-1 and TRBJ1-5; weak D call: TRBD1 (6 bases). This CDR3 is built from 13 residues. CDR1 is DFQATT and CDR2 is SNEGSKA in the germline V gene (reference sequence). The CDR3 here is CSVRPGQNQPQHF. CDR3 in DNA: TGCAGTGTTAGACCGGGACAAAATCAGCCCCAGCATTTT.

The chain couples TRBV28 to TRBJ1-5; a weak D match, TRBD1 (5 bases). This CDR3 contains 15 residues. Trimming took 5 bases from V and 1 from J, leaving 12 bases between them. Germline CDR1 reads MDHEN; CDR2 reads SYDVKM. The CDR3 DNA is TGTGCCAGCAGTCCCTACAGGTGGAGCAATCAGCCCCAGCATTTT. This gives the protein CASSPYRWSNQPQHF.

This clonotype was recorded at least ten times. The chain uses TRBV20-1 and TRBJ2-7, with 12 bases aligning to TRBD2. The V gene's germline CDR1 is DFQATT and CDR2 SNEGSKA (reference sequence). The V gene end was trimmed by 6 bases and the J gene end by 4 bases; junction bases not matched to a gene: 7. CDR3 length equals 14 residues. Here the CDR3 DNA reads TGCAGTGCCCCCGGACTAGCGGGAATTTACGAGCAGTACTTC. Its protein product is CSAPGLAGIYEQYF.